The clone carrying this TCR beta chain has only a few counts. Measured with immunoSEQ multiplex PCR; TCRdb has only the in-frame clones, and not every one. The sample yields 90,000 to 100,000 clones, about 92% seen once. This sample is part of a study of T cell changes during pregnancy in multiple sclerosis. CDR1 SGHAT and CDR2 FQNNGV come from the germline V gene. V was shortened by 5 bases and J by 6 bases, with 10 bases between the two germline ends. The CDR3 is 12 residues long. The clonotype comes from a female donor in good health, enrolled as a control in a pregnancy study. The chain carries TRBV11-2 and TRBJ1-1, with D tentatively TRBD1 (6 bases). Sample: peripheral blood, taken after pregnancy. This chain's CDR3 is CASSLQGSEAFF. CDR3 DNA: TGTGCCAGCAGCCTGCAGGGGTCTGAAGCTTTCTTT.